This record covers a single T cell receptor beta chain. The antigen is unknown. This specimen belongs to a study of response to subunit inactivated influenza vaccine. Study results and caveats: Few new T cells, the authors suggested, are recruited by each seasonal influenza vaccination.

CDR1 and CDR2 from the germline V gene are SEHNR and FQNEAQ (reference sequence). V was trimmed by 8 bases and J by 1 base, leaving 4 bases between them. This CDR3 contains 11 residues. TCRdb fed the RT-PCR reads into MiXCR, producing one record per CDR3 protein. The table lists hundreds of thousands of distinct CDR3 sequences, 12% of them singletons. The rearrangement links TRBV7-9 to TRBJ2-3; D remains ambiguous. The sequence came from a man aged 45-65 years who received an inactivated influenza vaccine. Sequences were derived from PBMCs from blood, sampled on the day of vaccination. The CDR3 sequence is CASLRTDTQYF. In nucleotides, the CDR3 is TGTGCCAGCTTGCGCACAGATACGCAGTATTTT.